Listed here are 18 T cell receptor beta chains from one sample, sequenced in a study of blood T cell repertoires in COVID-19. This table comes from immunoSEQ multiplex PCR, and its TCRdb copy is limited to in-frame clones, with some not included. Of some 240,000 clones in the sample, 65% to 85% were seen once. Specimen: PBMCs or T cells enriched from blood (not recorded which). All receptors come from a man between 45 and 60 years old who had recovered from COVID-19.

This chain uses TRBV11-3 with TRBJ1-1, with 7 bases matching TRBD1. V lost 5 bases and J lost 5; bases outside the gene matches: 8. The CDR3 contains 14 residues. Looked up from germline, CDR1 is SGHNT and CDR2 is YENEEA. CDR3 amino acids: CASSERTGGTEAFF. The CDR3 DNA reads as TGTGCCAGCAGCGAAAGGACAGGAGGAACTGAAGCTTTCTTT.

CDR3 sequence reads: CASRQGLREKLFF. CDR3 sequence (DNA): TGTGCCAGTAGGCAGGGGCTAAGGGAAAAACTGTTTTTT. V is TRBV19 and J is TRBJ1-4; possible D gene TRBD1, 6 bases. Trimming shortened V by 6 bases and J by 8 bases, and 13 bases separated the two germline ends. This CDR3 contains 13 residues. CDR1 is LNHDA, CDR2 SQIVND, per germline (reference sequence).

This sequence joins TRBV5-7 and TRBJ2-7; TRBD1 might be the D (6 bases). TRBV5-7 belongs to the ORF category, with a function that is uncertain. The CDR3 has 13 amino acids. The V end was cut by 0 bases, the J end by 7 bases, with 11 bases between. The CDR3 protein is CASSLGQAREQYF. DNA of the CDR3: TGTGCCAGCAGCTTGGGACAGGCAAGGGAGCAGTACTTC.

The chain is built from TRBV29-1 and TRBJ2-3, with D possibly TRBD1 on 6 matching bases. Trimming removed 6 bases from V and 2 bases from J, with 15 bases in between. The CDR3 consists of 14 residues. Germline CDR1 reads SQVTM; CDR2 reads ANQGSEA. This chain's CDR3 is CSVGARGFTDTQYF. CDR3 DNA: TGCAGCGTAGGGGCCAGGGGATTCACAGATACGCAGTATTTT.

The chain joins TRBV28 to TRBJ1-4; TRBD1 agrees at 7 bases. The junction had 11 bases not matched to a gene; V was cut back by 5 bases and J by 8 bases. CDR3 size: 15 residues. Germline CDR1 reads MDHEN; CDR2 reads SYDVKM. The CDR3 region is CASSRIGGGEEKLFF. For the CDR3, the DNA is TGTGCCAGCAGTCGCATAGGGGGCGGGGAGGAAAAACTGTTTTTT.

This chain joins TRBV6-5 and TRBJ2-4, with a possible D match to TRBD2 (6 bases). This CDR3 has 15 residues. Trimming shortened V by 6 bases and J by 1 base, and 13 bases separated the two germline ends. Per the germline V gene, CDR1 is MNHEY and CDR2 is SVGAGI. CDR3 residues: CASRVAGSAKNIQYF. Written as DNA, the CDR3 is TGTGCCAGCAGGGTGGCGGGATCTGCCAAAAACATTCAGTACTTC.

This clone was observed once. The chain employs TRBV30 and TRBJ1-4; D gene uncertain. This CDR3 has 13 amino acids. V shed 3 bases and J shed 4 bases, with 9 bases lying between them. Per germline, CDR1 GTSNPN and CDR2 SVGIG (reference sequence). CDR3 in amino acids: CAWSRSFNEKLFF. The CDR3 nucleotides read TGTGCCTGGAGCAGGTCCTTTAATGAAAAACTGTTTTTT.

Comment on this clone: The same CDR3 is also encoded by other DNA sequences in this sample. The V call is TRBV29-1, the J call TRBJ1-1; TRBD1 matches at 8 bases. The germline V gene encodes CDR1 SQVTM and CDR2 ANQGSEA. The CDR3 runs to 11 residues. Trimming removed 6 bases from V and 4 bases from J; junction bases left unmatched: 1. This CDR3 is CSVGQGTEAFF. In DNA form, the CDR3 reads TGCAGCGTAGGACAGGGCACTGAAGCTTTCTTT.

The rearrangement links TRBV19 to TRBJ1-5; no reliable D call. From germline, CDR1 is LNHDA and CDR2 SQIVND (reference sequence). The germline V and J ends were trimmed by 3 bases and 6 bases, with 12 bases remaining between them. The CDR3 covers 14 residues. CDR3 DNA: TGTGCCAGTAGTATGAAGGCGTACAGTCAGCCCCAGCATTTT. Protein sequence: CASSMKAYSQPQHF.

The genes are TRBV28 and TRBJ2-7; 9 bases align to TRBD2. There are 14 residues in the CDR3. The V gene's germline CDR1 is MDHEN and CDR2 SYDVKM. The J segment lost 4 bases and the V segment lost 7 bases, leaving 8 bases of the junction unmatched. The CDR3 loop is CASNPAGGSYEQYF. CDR3 DNA: TGTGCCAGCAATCCAGCGGGAGGATCTTACGAGCAGTACTTC.

The rearrangement uses TRBV5-5 and TRBJ1-5, with 7 nucleotides matching TRBD1. Trimming cost V 3 bases and J 4 bases; bases outside gene matches: 4. Germline V gene lookup returns CDR1 SGHKS and CDR2 YYEKEE (reference sequence). The CDR3 has 14 amino acids. DNA of the CDR3: TGTGCCAGCAGCTCTACACAGGGGAATCAGCCCCAGCATTTT. The encoded protein is CASSSTQGNQPQHF.

The chain employs TRBV11-3 and TRBJ1-2; a weak D match, TRBD1 (5 bases). Germline V gives CDR1 SGHNT, CDR2 YENEEA. The germline V and J ends were trimmed by 5 bases and 4 bases, with 8 bases remaining between them. CDR3 length: 12 residues. The CDR3 loop is CASSRQSYGYTF. For the CDR3, the DNA is TGTGCCAGCAGCCGACAGAGCTATGGCTACACCTTC.

This clone was detected only once. The gene calls are TRBV7-3 and TRBJ2-3, with D tentatively TRBD2 (6 bases). This CDR3 has 16 residues. Germline V CDR1 and CDR2: SGHTA, FQGTGA. V was pared by 5 bases and J by 2 bases, with 17 bases between. The DNA of the CDR3 is TGTGCCAGCAGCCCCTCCCCTAGCGCGAACACAGATACGCAGTATTTT. This encodes CASSPSPSANTDTQYF.

This chain connects TRBV11-2 to TRBJ2-2, with D possibly TRBD1 on 5 matching bases. Deletions cut 3 bases from V and 2 bases from J, with 13 bases between. The CDR3 loop spans 16 amino acids. CDR1 SGHAT and CDR2 FQNNGV come from the germline V gene. CDR3 region: CASSFLGQGNTGELFF. The CDR3 DNA follows: TGTGCCAGCAGCTTTTTAGGTCAGGGCAACACCGGGGAGCTGTTTTTT.

The chain links TRBV10-1 to TRBJ2-1; TRBD1 matches at 9 bases. The V gene's germline CDR1 is WNHNN and CDR2 SYGVQD (reference sequence). The V and J ends lost 6 bases and 0 bases, in that order; junction bases with no gene match: 6. This CDR3 is built from 16 residues. The CDR3 region has the DNA TGCGCCAGCAGCGGACAGGGGCGCCTCTCCTACAATGAGCAGTTCTTC. Its translation is CASSGQGRLSYNEQFF.

The CDR3 DNA follows: TGTGCCAGCAGTGAAGAAGGGGGCTTCAGGGGGCCCCAGCATTTT. Amino acids: CASSEEGGFRGPQHF. The gene calls are TRBV6-1 and TRBJ1-5; 7 nucleotides line up with TRBD1. V trimming: 1 base; J trimming: 9 bases; junction bases outside the gene matches: 9. Per the germline V gene, CDR1 is MNHNS and CDR2 is SASEGT. CDR3 length equals 15 residues.

The J gene is TRBJ2-3, the V gene TRBV5-5; possibly TRBD1 for D (6 bases). Germline V CDR1 and CDR2: SGHKS, YYEKEE (reference sequence). The CDR3 spans 16 residues. Trimming pared 3 bases from V and 2 bases from J, leaving 16 bases between. The CDR3 loop is CASSWRRDKVTDTQYF. CDR3 nucleotide sequence: TGTGCCAGCAGCTGGCGCCGGGACAAAGTCACAGATACGCAGTATTTT.

The CDR3 nucleotides are TGTGCCAGCAGCATACCCGGGACAAACACTGAAGCTTTCTTT. Translating it yields CASSIPGTNTEAFF. The V and J genes are TRBV11-1 and TRBJ1-1; maybe TRBD1 (6 bases). From germline, CDR1 is SGHAT and CDR2 FQDESV (reference sequence). Trimming cost V 5 bases and J 2 bases, with 12 bases left between them. CDR3 size: 14 residues.